The 7 T cell receptor beta chains reported below all come from one sample, sequenced in a study of T cells in localized non-small cell lung cancer. Measured with immunoSEQ multiplex PCR; TCRdb has only the in-frame clones, and not every one. The table has 15,000 to 25,000 clones, just over 90% seen once. The sequences come from peripheral blood, collected before any cancer treatment. These receptors originate from a male donor at least 60 years old with stage I squamous cell lung carcinoma.

The gene calls are TRBV15 and TRBJ2-7; 8 positions match TRBD1. V lost 0 bases, J lost 7 bases, and 8 bases stayed unmatched. Germline values: CDR1 LNHNV, CDR2 YYDKDF (reference sequence). The CDR3 has 15 residues. The chain's CDR3 is CATSRDLTGTGEQYF. The CDR3 DNA is TGTGCCACCAGCAGAGACCTTACCGGGACAGGAGAGCAGTACTTC.

The chain has TRBV29-1 and TRBJ1-4, with D maybe TRBD1 (5 bases). The CDR3 is made up of 16 amino acids. Germline CDR1 SQVTM, CDR2 ANQGSEA. Between the trimmed V and J ends, which lost 0 bases and 0 bases, there was a span of 11 bases. CDR3 sequence reads: CSVEDPRAATNEKLFF. The CDR3 DNA sequence: TGCAGCGTTGAAGATCCCAGGGCCGCAACTAATGAAAAACTGTTTTTT.

The chain uses TRBV7-2 and TRBJ2-5; D tentatively reads TRBD1 or TRBD2 (5 bases each). Germline CDR1 is SGHTA and CDR2 is FQGNSA. Trimming pared 6 bases from V and 4 bases from J, leaving 21 bases between. This CDR3 comprises 16 residues. The CDR3 DNA sequence: TGTGCCAGCAGTCGACCCGGGACCCCCTCGGGAGAGACCCAGTACTTC. Amino acids: CASSRPGTPSGETQYF.

The CDR3, as DNA: TGTGCCAGCAGTGAAGAAGGACAGGGAGTTAAACTGTTTTTT. Its translation: CASSEEGQGVKLFF. The J gene is TRBJ1-4, the V gene TRBV6-1; 8 nucleotides agree with TRBD1. This CDR3 region has 14 residues. Germline CDR1 is MNHNS and CDR2 is SASEGT. The trim removed 1 base at V and 11 bases at J, leaving 6 bases unmatched.

V is TRBV6-5 and J is TRBJ1-2; D gene ambiguous. CDR3 length equals 13 residues. Germline CDR1 and CDR2: MNHEY and SVGAGI. V gave up 2 bases and J gave up 4 bases, with 8 bases separating them. DNA of the CDR3: TGTGCCAGCAGTTACGGGGAGACCTATGGCTACACCTTC. As protein: CASSYGETYGYTF.

This clone has a handful of counts. V gene TRBV7-2 combines with J gene TRBJ1-2; D remains ambiguous. CDR3 length: 13 residues. Germline CDR1 reads SGHTA; CDR2 reads FQGNSA. V was cut by 5 bases and J by 3 bases, with 10 bases left in between. The CDR3 here is CASSPRPDYGYTF. Here the CDR3 DNA reads TGTGCCAGCAGCCCCAGGCCCGACTATGGCTACACCTTC.

The chain links TRBV7-2 to TRBJ1-2, with 7 bases that match TRBD1. The CDR3 spans 14 residues. Looked up from germline, CDR1 is SGHTA and CDR2 is FQGNSA. J gave up 7 bases and V 5 bases, and 10 bases lay outside the gene matches. CDR3 nucleotides: TGTGCCAGCAGCCTCCGAACAGGGGATGGTGGCTACACCTTC. Encoded protein: CASSLRTGDGGYTF.